Below, 32 T cell receptor beta chains from the same sample are listed, as sequenced in a study of OX40 agonist ivuxolimab in advanced cancers. Sequencing was performed with immunoSEQ multiplex PCR; in TCRdb, only in-frame clones are kept and a portion is missing. The sample lists approximately 89,000 clones, 88% occurring once. Source: CD4+ or CD8+ T cells sorted from blood, taken in a trial of the OX40 agonist ivuxolimab. The receptors here all came from an adult with an advanced solid tumor such as melanoma, head and neck, liver or kidney cancer.

The chain has TRBV5-1 and TRBJ2-2, with 8 bases that match TRBD1. The CDR3 runs to 16 residues. V lost 0 bases to trimming and J lost 2 bases; unmatched junction nucleotides: 3. CDR1 is SGHRS, CDR2 YFSETQ, per germline. The DNA for the CDR3 is TGCGCCAGCAGCTTGGATCAGGGGGCCAACACCGGGGAGCTGTTTTTT. Protein: CASSLDQGANTGELFF. The variable domain in full, with the rest retrieved from reference TRBV5-1 and TRBJ2-2, is KAGVTQTPRYLIKTRGQQVTLSCSPISGHRSVSWYQQTPGQGLQFLFEYFSETQRNKGNFPGRFSGRQFSNSRSEMNVSTLELGDSALYLCASSLDQGANTGELFFGEGSRLTVL.

This chain uses TRBV6-4 with TRBJ2-5, with a tentative D call TRBD2 (6 bases). The CDR3 length is 14 residues. The germline gives CDR1 MRHNA, CDR2 SNTAGT. V lost 5 bases and J lost 5, with 15 bases in between. Written as DNA, the CDR3 is TGTGCCAGCAGTCCCTCCGGGGCGGGGGAGACCCAGTACTTC. This encodes CASSPSGAGETQYF.

The chain combines TRBV5-6 with TRBJ1-6, with a weak D call TRBD1 (6 bases). This CDR3 has 16 residues. The germline V gene encodes CDR1 SGHDT and CDR2 YYEEEE. Trimming pared 4 bases from V and 7 bases from J, leaving 18 bases between. CDR3 sequence: CASSIGGAGANSPLHF. CDR3 nucleotides: TGTGCCAGCAGCATCGGTGGGGCAGGGGCCAATTCACCCCTCCACTTT.

The chain links TRBV6-6 to TRBJ1-1; no definite D call. The CDR3 consists of 11 residues. V was trimmed by 2 bases and J by 7 bases, leaving 5 bases between them. Germline values: CDR1 MNHNY, CDR2 SVGAGI (reference sequence). This chain's CDR3 is CASSYEGEAFF. CDR3 nucleotides: TGTGCCAGCAGTTACGAGGGTGAAGCTTTCTTT.

J is TRBJ2-1 and V is TRBV7-2; 13 bases match TRBD2. The CDR3 has 15 amino acids. Germline-derived CDR1 and CDR2 are SGHTA and FQGNSA. Losses at the gene ends were 5 bases for V and 8 bases for J; bases not matched to a gene: 6. The CDR3 DNA sequence: TGTGCCAGCAGCGCAACTAGCGGGGGGGCCTATGAGCAGTTCTTC. This sequence encodes CASSATSGGAYEQFF.

CDR3 sequence (DNA): TGTGCCAGCAGTCTAGGGCTAGGGGGCCCCTACGAGCAGTACTTC. This translates into CASSLGLGGPYEQYF. The V gene is TRBV27, the J gene TRBJ2-7; TRBD1 matches at 7 bases. The length of the CDR3 is 15 residues. CDR1 is MNHEY and CDR2 is SMNVEV in the germline V gene (reference sequence). The ends lost 5 bases at V and 2 bases at J; junction bases unmatched: 9.

This chain links TRBV5-6 with TRBJ1-5, with D possibly matching TRBD1 (5 bases). This CDR3 comprises 15 residues. V lost 0 bases and J 5 bases, leaving 12 bases between the germline ends. The germline V gene encodes CDR1 SGHDT and CDR2 YYEEEE. This CDR3 reads CASSLGGRGDQPQHF. The CDR3 nucleotides are TGTGCCAGCAGCTTGGGTGGGCGGGGGGATCAGCCCCAGCATTTT.

The chain has TRBV5-5 and TRBJ2-1; 11 bases agree with TRBD2. CDR1 is SGHKS and CDR2 is YYEKEE in the germline V gene (reference sequence). The CDR3 has 16 residues. After removal of 1 base from V and 6 bases from J, the junction contained 6 bases not matched to a gene. The CDR3 sequence: CASSLKPSGGFNEQFF. CDR3 nucleotides: TGTGCCAGCAGCTTGAAGCCTAGCGGGGGGTTCAATGAGCAGTTCTTC.

In regard to this clone: Other nucleotide sequences from this sample produce the same CDR3. The CDR3 DNA is TGTGCCAGCAGCTTTACGGGGGCTGGAAACACCATATATTTT. It translates to CASSFTGAGNTIYF. The chain combines TRBV11-2 with TRBJ1-3; perhaps TRBD1 as D (5 bases). This CDR3 has 14 amino acids. The germline CDR1 and CDR2 sequences are SGHAT and FQNNGV. Trimming left V 3 bases short and J 2 bases short, with 8 bases between.

The chain joins TRBV9 to TRBJ1-4, with a weak D call TRBD1 (5 bases). This CDR3 contains 16 residues. Germline V gives CDR1 SGDLS, CDR2 YYNGEE. Deletions cut 1 base from V and 5 bases from J, with 15 bases between. The CDR3 protein is CASSVWSGGGNEKLFF. CDR3 nucleotides: TGTGCCAGCAGCGTATGGAGCGGGGGAGGGAATGAAAAACTGTTTTTT.

The count of this clone is one. The chain links TRBV23-1 to TRBJ2-7, with D tentatively TRBD2 (6 bases). TRBV23-1 is an ORF for which the function is uncertain. The CDR3 loop spans 16 amino acids. Trimming shortened V by 3 bases and J by 3 bases, and 18 bases separated the two germline ends. This CDR3 is CASSQTPRDWDYEQYF. Here the CDR3 DNA reads TGCGCCAGCAGTCAGACCCCCCGGGACTGGGACTACGAGCAGTACTTC.

The chain has TRBV6-1 and TRBJ2-6; 7 bases fit TRBD1. The CDR3 runs 17 residues. The V gene's germline CDR1 is MNHNS and CDR2 SASEGT. After removal of 2 bases from V and 0 bases from J, the junction contained 4 bases not matched to a gene. CDR3 region: CASSERQGVSGANVLTF. Written as DNA, the CDR3 is TGTGCCAGCAGTGAACGGCAGGGGGTCTCTGGGGCCAACGTCCTGACTTTC.

The CDR3 loop reads CASSPGTGQSNQPQHF. The DNA of the CDR3 is TGTGCCAGCAGTCCAGGGACGGGGCAAAGCAATCAGCCCCAGCATTTT. The rearrangement joins TRBV2 to TRBJ1-5, with a tentative D call TRBD1 (5 bases). CDR1 is SNHLY and CDR2 is FYNNEI in the germline V gene. Deletions cut 5 bases from V and 1 base from J, with 15 bases between. This CDR3 comprises 16 residues.

This chain uses TRBV7-3 with TRBJ2-3, with D uncertain. The germline V gene has CDR1 SGHTA and CDR2 FQGTGA. The CDR3 extends over 12 amino acids. The germline V and J ends were trimmed by 4 bases and 2 bases, with 4 bases remaining between them. CDR3 DNA sequence: TGTGCCAGCAGCTCGACCACAGATACGCAGTATTTT. It translates to CASSSTTDTQYF.

The chain recombines TRBV5-5 with TRBJ2-2; D remains ambiguous. The CDR3 is 17 residues long. With 1 base removed from V and 9 bases from J, the gap between germline ends came to 22 bases. Per the germline V gene, CDR1 is SGHKS and CDR2 is YYEKEE (reference sequence). In nucleotides, the CDR3 is TGTGCCAGCAGCTTGTTAACAGACTTAACTCTTAGCCGGGAGCTGTTTTTT. Protein: CASSLLTDLTLSRELFF.

The chain couples TRBV6-6 to TRBJ2-1, with 14 bases identical to TRBD2. V gave up 8 bases and J gave up 10 bases; unmatched junction bases: 4. CDR3 length equals 13 residues. Germline assignment: CDR1 MNHNY and CDR2 SVGAGI (reference sequence). CDR3 nucleotide sequence: TGTGCCAGCGAGAGGACTAGCGGGGGGGAGCAGTTCTTC. Translating it yields CASERTSGGEQFF.

The chain combines TRBV19 with TRBJ2-7, with TRBD2 as a possible D gene (6 bases). From germline, CDR1 is LNHDA and CDR2 SQIVND (reference sequence). Trimming stripped 1 base from V and 3 bases from J, with 7 bases between. CDR3 length: 13 residues. CDR3 loop: CASSIVADYEQYF. The CDR3 DNA reads TGTGCCAGTAGTATAGTAGCGGACTACGAGCAGTACTTC.

The sample holds a few counts of this clone. V usage is TRBV29-1 and J usage is TRBJ1-5; 9 nucleotides agree with TRBD1. CDR1 and CDR2 from the germline V gene are SQVTM and ANQGSEA. The junction had 17 bases not matched to a gene; V was cut back by 7 bases and J by 7 bases. This CDR3 has 16 residues. The CDR3 nucleotides read TGCAGCGCATTAACAGGGGGCAAAAACCCTGGGCAGCCCCAGCATTTT. This translates into CSALTGGKNPGQPQHF.

V gene TRBV11-2 combines with J gene TRBJ2-2; D call uncertain. The length of the CDR3 is 15 residues. V gave up 2 bases and J gave up 2 bases, with 9 bases separating them. The germline gives CDR1 SGHAT, CDR2 FQNNGV. CDR3 sequence: CASSLTETNTGELFF. The CDR3 DNA follows: TGTGCCAGCAGCTTAACTGAAACAAACACCGGGGAGCTGTTTTTT.

The chain employs TRBV5-1 and TRBJ1-6; 7 bases fit TRBD1. The CDR3 covers 18 residues. Germline values: CDR1 SGHRS, CDR2 YFSETQ. V was pared by 3 bases and J by 7 bases, with 16 bases of the junction left unmatched. CDR3 in amino acids: CASSSTGTAQLGNSPLHF. The CDR3 DNA reads TGCGCCAGCAGCTCAACCGGGACAGCCCAGCTAGGGAATTCACCCCTCCACTTT.

V is TRBV5-1 and J is TRBJ1-6; perhaps TRBD1 as D (5 bases). Germline-derived CDR1 and CDR2 are SGHRS and YFSETQ. Trimming pared 0 bases from V and 3 bases from J, leaving 13 bases between. This CDR3 has 17 amino acids. The CDR3 loop reads CASSLGGRESYNSPLHF. Written as DNA, the CDR3 is TGCGCCAGCAGCTTGGGAGGCAGGGAAAGCTATAATTCACCCCTCCACTTT.

This rearrangement joins TRBV18 to TRBJ2-2, with no clear D. Trimming removed 4 bases at V and 6 bases at J, with 9 bases between. There are 13 residues in the CDR3. Germline CDR1 reads KGHSH; CDR2 reads LQKENI. The CDR3 DNA sequence: TGTGCCAGCTCACGAAGTACTGCCGGGGAGCTGTTTTTT. It codes for CASSRSTAGELFF.

V usage is TRBV7-9 and J usage is TRBJ2-5; D is perhaps TRBD1 (5 bases). Trimming removed 10 bases from V and 2 bases from J, with 17 bases in between. Looked up from germline, CDR1 is SEHNR and CDR2 is FQNEAQ (reference sequence). CDR3 length: 14 residues. CDR3 region: CATTQGVYQETQYF. The CDR3 region has the DNA TGTGCCACCACGCAAGGGGTCTATCAAGAGACCCAGTACTTC.

The J gene is TRBJ2-1, the V gene TRBV7-2, with 7 bases identical to TRBD1. Looked up from germline, CDR1 is SGHTA and CDR2 is FQGNSA. This CDR3 is 15 amino acids long. V shed 5 bases, J shed 0 bases, and the junction held 4 bases outside the gene matches. In DNA, the CDR3 is TGTGCCAGCAGCCAGACAGGGCACTCCTACAATGAGCAGTTCTTC. Translated: CASSQTGHSYNEQFF.

The chain is built from TRBV7-8 and TRBJ2-2; D is perhaps TRBD2 (6 bases). The germline CDR1 and CDR2 sequences are SGHVS and FQNEAQ. The CDR3 loop spans 18 amino acids. Trimming stripped 7 bases from V and 6 bases from J, with 27 bases between. The DNA of the CDR3 is TGTGCCAGCACTAAAAGGAGGGGTACGGGAAACGGTGCCGGGGAGCTGTTTTTT. It is translated as CASTKRRGTGNGAGELFF.

CDR3 sequence reads: CASSLPRGGSTDTEAFF. In DNA form, the CDR3 reads TGTGCCAGCAGCTTGCCCAGGGGAGGGTCTACGGACACTGAAGCTTTCTTT. V and J are TRBV11-2 and TRBJ1-1; D is possibly TRBD1 (6 bases). The CDR3 consists of 17 residues. V shed 3 bases and J shed 3 bases, with 20 bases lying between them. Germline CDR1 SGHAT, CDR2 FQNNGV.

This clone was seen once. The rearrangement links TRBV5-4 to TRBJ2-3, with D perhaps matching TRBD1 or TRBD2 (5 bases each). The length of the CDR3 is 12 residues. The germline gives CDR1 SGHNT, CDR2 YYREEE (reference sequence). The V end was cut by 3 bases, the J end by 6 bases, with 8 bases between. CDR3 DNA: TGTGCCAGCAGCTGGGGGAAGGATACGCAGTATTTT. Translation: CASSWGKDTQYF. The full variable domain, with the rest looked up from reference TRBV5-4 and TRBJ2-3, is ETGVTQSPTHLIKTRGQQVTLRCSSQSGHNTVSWYQQALGQGPQFIFQYYREEENGRGNFPPRFSGLQFPNYSSELNVNALELDDSALYLCASSWGKDTQYFGPGTRLTVL.

As concerns this clone: Other DNA sequences within the sample encode an identical CDR3. V and J are TRBV5-1 and TRBJ2-7; D gene ambiguous. Trimming took off 0 bases at V and 4 bases at J, with 5 bases between the two ends. The CDR3 sequence is 12 residues long. Germline V gene lookup returns CDR1 SGHRS and CDR2 YFSETQ. The DNA of the CDR3 is TGCGCCAGCAGCTTGGAAGGGTACGAGCAGTACTTC. It is translated as CASSLEGYEQYF.

The J gene is TRBJ1-2, the V gene TRBV9, with D maybe TRBD1 (5 bases). The CDR3 is 14 residues long. V dropped 5 bases and J dropped 7 bases, with 18 bases sitting between them. Per the germline V gene, CDR1 is SGDLS and CDR2 is YYNGEE. The CDR3 is CASRLGDRVGGYTF. As DNA, the CDR3 is TGTGCCAGCAGGCTGGGGGACCGGGTGGGTGGCTACACCTTC.

This chain connects TRBV21-1 to TRBJ2-2. TRBV21-1 is assigned pseudogene status. This CDR3 has 13 amino acids. In DNA, the CDR3 is TGTGCCAGCAGCTTGTCAGGACCCGGGGAGCTGTTTTTT. Translated, it gives CASSLSGPGELFF.

The J gene is TRBJ1-6, the V gene TRBV19; D possibly corresponds to TRBD1 (5 bases). Deletions cut 8 bases from V and 8 bases from J, with 19 bases between. CDR1 and CDR2 (germline): LNHDA, SQIVND (reference sequence). This CDR3 comprises 15 residues. As DNA, the CDR3 is TGTGCCAGTGAGGGGTCGCCCTCTTTCGATTCACCCCTCCACTTT. This translates into CASEGSPSFDSPLHF.

The CDR3 here is CASSSAARGSGGYTF. The CDR3 DNA reads as TGTGCCAGCAGTTCGGCCGCCAGGGGGTCGGGTGGCTACACCTTC. The genes are TRBV27 and TRBJ1-2; 7 bases agree with TRBD1. The CDR3 consists of 15 residues. V lost 4 bases and J lost 7; bases outside the gene matches: 12. The germline V gene encodes CDR1 MNHEY and CDR2 SMNVEV (reference sequence).